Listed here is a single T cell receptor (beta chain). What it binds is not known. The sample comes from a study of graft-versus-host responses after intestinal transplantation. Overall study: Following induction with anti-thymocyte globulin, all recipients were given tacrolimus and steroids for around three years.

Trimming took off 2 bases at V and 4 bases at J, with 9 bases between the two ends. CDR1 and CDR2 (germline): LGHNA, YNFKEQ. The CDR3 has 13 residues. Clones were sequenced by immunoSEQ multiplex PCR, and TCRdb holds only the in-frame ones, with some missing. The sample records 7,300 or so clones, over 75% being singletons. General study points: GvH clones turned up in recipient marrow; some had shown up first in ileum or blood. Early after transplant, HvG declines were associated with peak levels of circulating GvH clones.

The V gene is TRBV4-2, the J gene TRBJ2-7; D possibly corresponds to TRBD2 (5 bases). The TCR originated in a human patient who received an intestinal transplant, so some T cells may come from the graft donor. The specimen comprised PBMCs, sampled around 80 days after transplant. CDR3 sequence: CASSQLAGYEQYF. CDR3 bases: TGTGCCAGCAGCCAACTAGCAGGATACGAGCAGTACTTC.